This entry is about one T cell receptor (beta chain). The record originates from a study of blood T cell repertoires in COVID-19. Background on the study: Samples representing acute and convalescent COVID-19 were sourced from the United States, Italy and Spain. T cells, B-cell-depleted T cells, or PBMCs supplied cDNA or gDNA.

This CDR3 is built from 13 residues. CDR1 and CDR2 (germline): LNHDA, SQIVND (reference sequence). V shed 5 bases, J shed 5 bases, and the junction held 5 bases outside the gene matches. Authors' data handling: From reference gene primer amplification, estimates of nucleated cell counts were derived. Sequencing was performed with immunoSEQ multiplex PCR; in TCRdb, only in-frame clones are kept and a portion is missing. V and J calls and clone size are as listed in that table; D and trimming were resolved from the DNA. The sample consists of 250,000 to 300,000 clones, approximately 89% of them appearing once.

Sequencing was carried out using peripheral blood. This clonotype originated in a woman in her twenties or thirties who had recovered from COVID-19. The V gene is TRBV19, the J gene TRBJ2-7; 8 bases line up with TRBD1. The CDR3 sequence: CASSLQGENEQYF. Written as DNA, the CDR3 is TGTGCCAGTAGTTTACAGGGGGAGAACGAGCAGTACTTC.